Presented here are 16 T cell receptor beta chains from one specimen sequenced in a study of technical replicates of blood from several donors. TCRdb keeps only in-frame clones here, not all; method: immunoSEQ multiplex PCR. The data contain approximately 97,000 clones, 95% to 96% of them singletons. Sequencing was performed on T cells isolated from PBMCs. Every receptor here comes from a human donor in good health.

The chain is built from TRBV7-8 and TRBJ2-3, with 8 nucleotides matching TRBD2. Per germline, CDR1 SGHVS and CDR2 FQNEAQ. The CDR3 runs 19 residues. V shed 4 bases and J 5 bases; nucleotides not matched to a gene: 20. CDR3 region: CASSSDGAAPGLDLDTQYF. CDR3 coding DNA: TGTGCCAGCAGCTCAGACGGGGCCGCCCCGGGACTAGATCTAGATACGCAGTATTTT.

The chain joins TRBV7-8 to TRBJ1-1; TRBD1 might be the D (6 bases). This CDR3 comprises 14 residues. The ends were cut back, 2 bases at V and 1 base at J, with 8 bases in the middle. The germline gives CDR1 SGHVS, CDR2 FQNEAQ. The chain's CDR3 is CASSLMGANTEAFF. As DNA, the CDR3 is TGTGCCAGCAGCTTAATGGGGGCGAACACTGAAGCTTTCTTT.

The CDR3 reads CASGLSRTGPGEKLFF. CDR3 coding DNA: TGTGCTAGTGGTCTCTCCAGGACAGGGCCGGGGGAAAAACTGTTTTTT. V and J are TRBV12-5 and TRBJ1-4; 8 bases line up with TRBD1. Losses at the gene ends were 5 bases for V and 8 bases for J; bases not matched to a gene: 13. This CDR3 has 16 amino acids. The germline CDR1 and CDR2 sequences are LGHNT and FRNRAP.

V and J are TRBV5-4 and TRBJ2-5, with 8 bases identical to TRBD1. Trimming at V came to 0 bases and at J to 3 bases, leaving 1 base not matched to a gene. The CDR3 extends over 14 amino acids. From germline, CDR1 is SGHNT and CDR2 YYREEE (reference sequence). The CDR3 DNA reads TGTGCCAGCAGCTTGGACAGGGGGGAAGAGACCCAGTACTTC. Translation gives CASSLDRGEETQYF.

This chain connects TRBV14 to TRBJ1-2; D uncertain. Trimming cost V 3 bases and J 3 bases, with 14 bases left between them. Germline CDR1 reads SGHDN; CDR2 reads FVKESK. The CDR3 sequence is 15 residues long. This chain's CDR3 is CASSHAGPWDYGYTF. The CDR3 nucleotides read TGTGCCAGCAGCCATGCAGGCCCGTGGGACTATGGCTACACCTTC.

In this sample, this clone turned up a few times. The chain joins TRBV20-1 to TRBJ1-1; TRBD1 aligns across 7 bases. Trimming took 8 bases from V and 5 from J; bases not matched to a gene: 5. The CDR3 spans 11 residues. Per germline, CDR1 DFQATT and CDR2 SNEGSKA (reference sequence). The CDR3 DNA is TGCAGTACAAACAGGGGAACTGAAGCTTTCTTT. Amino acid sequence: CSTNRGTEAFF.

J is TRBJ1-1 and V is TRBV19, with D possibly matching TRBD1 (6 bases). V was clipped by 1 base and J by 8 bases, with 8 bases between them. The CDR3 is made up of 12 amino acids. Germline V CDR1 and CDR2: LNHDA, SQIVND (reference sequence). CDR3 sequence (DNA): TGTGCCAGTAGTATAGGGGGGCCGGAAGCTTTCTTT. Protein product: CASSIGGPEAFF.

This chain uses TRBV2 with TRBJ2-5; 8 bases agree with TRBD1. V was pared by 4 bases and J by 4 bases, with 8 bases of the junction left unmatched. The CDR3 loop spans 15 amino acids. Germline V gene lookup returns CDR1 SNHLY and CDR2 FYNNEI. CDR3 DNA: TGTGCCAGCAGTGCTCGGACAGGGCTCACAGAGACCCAGTACTTC. Residues: CASSARTGLTETQYF.

This chain links TRBV27 with TRBJ2-5; 7 bases agree with TRBD2. Per the germline V gene, CDR1 is MNHEY and CDR2 is SMNVEV (reference sequence). Losses at the gene ends were 1 base for V and 7 bases for J; bases not matched to a gene: 6. The CDR3 length is 14 residues. CDR3 coding DNA: TGTGCCAGCAGTTTATATGGGCGGGGGATGACCCAGTACTTC. Its translation: CASSLYGRGMTQYF.

This clone was detected only once. This chain uses TRBV19 with TRBJ2-1; a possible D gene is TRBD2 (5 bases). Trimming took 9 bases from V and 0 from J, leaving 12 bases between them. This CDR3 comprises 14 residues. Germline CDR1 is LNHDA and CDR2 is SQIVND (reference sequence). The CDR3 loop is CASQRIHSYNEQFF. The CDR3 DNA reads TGTGCCAGCCAGCGGATCCACTCCTACAATGAGCAGTTCTTC. Complete variable domain (other parts from reference TRBV19 and TRBJ2-1): DGGITQSPKYLFRKEGQNVTLSCEQNLNHDAMYWYRQDPGQGLRLIYYSQIVNDFQKGDIAEGYSVSREKKESFPLTVTSAQKNPTAFYLCASQRIHSYNEQFFGPGTRLTVL.

J is TRBJ2-7 and V is TRBV28; a possible D gene is TRBD2 (5 bases). CDR1 is MDHEN and CDR2 is SYDVKM in the germline V gene. The V gene lost 3 bases and the J gene lost 6 bases, with 15 bases spanning the gap. CDR3 length: 14 amino acids. The CDR3 DNA is TGTGCCAGCAGTTTGGAGGACCCCCTCCGCGAGCAGTACTTC. Translation: CASSLEDPLREQYF.

V usage is TRBV11-2 and J usage is TRBJ2-1, with 7 bases lining up with TRBD1. J gave up 13 bases and V 2 bases, and 5 bases lay outside the gene matches. CDR1 is SGHAT and CDR2 is FQNNGV in the germline V gene. The CDR3 sequence is 12 residues long. In DNA, the CDR3 is TGTGCCAGCAGCTTAAACCGGGACAGCCAGTTCTTC. Translation: CASSLNRDSQFF.

The chain recombines TRBV20-1 with TRBJ2-1, with D uncertain. The length of the CDR3 is 11 residues. Trimming took 3 bases from V and 8 from J, leaving 8 bases between them. Germline CDR1 reads DFQATT; CDR2 reads SNEGSKA (reference sequence). CDR3 nucleotides: TGCAGTGCTAGCATAAGCGATGAGCAGTTCTTC. This translates into CSASISDEQFF.

This sequence joins TRBV30 and TRBJ2-7, with a possible D match to TRBD2 (6 bases). V gave up 3 bases and J gave up 5 bases, with 8 bases separating them. Germline-derived CDR1 and CDR2 are GTSNPN and SVGIG (reference sequence). The CDR3 loop spans 11 amino acids. The CDR3 DNA follows: TGTGCCTGGAGATCTAGCGACGAGCAGTACTTC. Its protein is CAWRSSDEQYF.

The chain has TRBV29-1 and TRBJ2-1; the match to TRBD1 covers 12 bases. The germline gives CDR1 SQVTM, CDR2 ANQGSEA. Losses at the gene ends were 4 bases for V and 8 bases for J; bases not matched to a gene: 6. The CDR3 runs 14 residues. This chain's CDR3 is CSVGLGTGGHEQFF. The CDR3 coding sequence is TGCAGCGTTGGACTCGGGACAGGGGGCCATGAGCAGTTCTTC.

V is TRBV19 and J is TRBJ1-1; no definite D call. V was cut by 5 bases and J by 5 bases, with 12 bases left in between. Germline loops: CDR1 LNHDA, CDR2 SQIVND (reference sequence). The CDR3 is 13 amino acids. DNA for the CDR3: TGTGCCAGTAGTCCGAGGGTGCGGACTGAAGCTTTCTTT. This translates into CASSPRVRTEAFF.